These 20 T cell receptor beta chains were all obtained from the same sample, sequenced in a study of shared clonotypes between healthy human individuals. Sequencing used immunoSEQ multiplex PCR; TCRdb keeps in-frame clones, though not all of them. Of about 2.4 million clones listed, over 85% were seen once; the top ten hold 0.35% to 0.45%. Sequenced material: naive CD4+ T cells from PBMCs. Subset meaning: CD45RA+ positively selected. These receptors were collected from a man aged 18 to 30 in good health. Some clones in this sample may be carry-over from other donors' samples.

The V call is TRBV5-1, the J call TRBJ1-2; TRBD1 might be the D (5 bases). Germline V gene data show CDR1 as SGHRS and CDR2 as YFSETQ. The length of the CDR3 is 14 residues. With 3 bases removed from V and 7 bases from J, the gap between germline ends came to 16 bases. CDR3 sequence: CASSWDGEGSGYTF. The CDR3 DNA is TGCGCCAGCAGCTGGGACGGCGAGGGCAGTGGCTACACCTTC.

As for this clone: Other DNA sequences in the same sample also yield this CDR3. The chain carries TRBV18 and TRBJ2-2; D gene unclear. Trimming took 2 bases from V and 0 from J, leaving 7 bases between them. The V gene's germline CDR1 is KGHSH and CDR2 LQKENI. CDR3 length equals 15 residues. The CDR3 region is CASSPLGANTGELFF. The CDR3 region has the DNA TGTGCCAGCTCACCATTGGGTGCGAACACCGGGGAGCTGTTTTTT.

The rearrangement links TRBV28 to TRBJ2-1, with no clear D. CDR1 is MDHEN and CDR2 is SYDVKM in the germline V gene. CDR3 length: 14 amino acids. Trimming took off 11 bases at V and 8 bases at J, with 22 bases between the two ends. The CDR3 nucleotides are TGTGCCTCGGCAAAGAGACGGCGCTTGTATGAGCAGTTCTTC. This encodes CASAKRRRLYEQFF.

The rearrangement links TRBV7-9 to TRBJ2-1; 8 bases are shared with TRBD2. The CDR3 has 15 amino acids. CDR1 SEHNR and CDR2 FQNEAQ come from the germline V gene (reference sequence). J lost 15 bases, V lost 5 bases, and 18 bases had no gene match. CDR3 in DNA: TGTGCCAGCAGCGAAAGCGGGAGCTCACCTCTCGGGCTGTTCTTC. It yields the protein CASSESGSSPLGLFF.

The chain employs TRBV19 and TRBJ2-2; 8 bases are a match to TRBD2. V trimming: 6 bases; J trimming: 6 bases; junction bases outside the gene matches: 6. CDR1 LNHDA and CDR2 SQIVND come from the germline V gene (reference sequence). The CDR3 contains 14 residues. CDR3 sequence (DNA): TGTGCCAGTAGGTTCCTAGCGGGTCCCGGGGAGCTGTTTTTT. It specifies CASRFLAGPGELFF.

CDR3 DNA sequence: TGTGCCAGCAGCCCAGGGCCTGCGGCTGAAAAACTGTTTTTT. This translates into CASSPGPAAEKLFF. The chain couples TRBV7-6 to TRBJ1-4; a possible D gene is TRBD1 (5 bases). V was shortened by 5 bases and J by 7 bases, with 14 bases between the two germline ends. The CDR3 extends over 14 amino acids. CDR1 is SGHVS and CDR2 is FNYEAQ in the germline V gene.

V usage is TRBV2 and J usage is TRBJ1-1; TRBD1 matches 9 bases. CDR3 length: 14 residues. The V and J ends lost 6 bases and 7 bases, in that order; junction bases with no gene match: 9. Germline assignment: CDR1 SNHLY and CDR2 FYNNEI. The CDR3 reads CASSRDREDLEAFF. The CDR3, as DNA: TGTGCCAGCAGCCGGGACAGGGAAGACCTTGAAGCTTTCTTT.

This chain connects TRBV10-2 to TRBJ2-1; TRBD1 agrees at 7 bases. The CDR3 extends over 17 amino acids. Germline values: CDR1 WSHSY, CDR2 SAAADI. The junction had 18 bases not matched to a gene; V was cut back by 4 bases and J by 9 bases. CDR3 DNA sequence: TGCGCCAGCAGTGCTGGAAGGGGGCAAGAAGGAAATGGTGAGCAGTTCTTC. It yields the protein CASSAGRGQEGNGEQFF.

This clone was recorded only once. The chain carries TRBV18 and TRBJ1-1; 9 nucleotides align to TRBD1. Germline assignment: CDR1 KGHSH and CDR2 LQKENI. The V gene end was trimmed by 8 bases and the J gene end by 4 bases; junction bases not matched to a gene: 5. CDR3 length equals 13 residues. The CDR3 spells CASARQGGTEAFF. The CDR3 DNA reads TGTGCCAGCGCCCGACAGGGGGGCACTGAAGCTTTCTTT.

This chain links TRBV28 with TRBJ1-3; D might be TRBD1 (5 bases). V was shortened by 5 bases and J by 0 bases, with 20 bases between the two germline ends. CDR3 length: 18 amino acids. Per the germline V gene, CDR1 is MDHEN and CDR2 is SYDVKM. CDR3 residues: CASSSFFGDSVSGNTIYF. The CDR3 DNA follows: TGTGCCAGCAGTAGTTTTTTTGGGGACTCCGTCTCTGGAAACACCATATATTTT.

The CDR3 sequence is CASSIAGGGGQPQHF. For the CDR3, the DNA is TGTGCCAGTAGTATAGCGGGGGGCGGGGGTCAGCCCCAGCATTTT. The chain couples TRBV19 to TRBJ1-5; tentative D call: TRBD1 (6 bases). Germline loops: CDR1 LNHDA, CDR2 SQIVND (reference sequence). Deletions cut 1 base from V and 6 bases from J, with 13 bases between. The CDR3 is 15 amino acids.

The chain employs TRBV29-1 and TRBJ2-7; 8 bases match TRBD1. CDR3 size: 13 residues. J was trimmed by 4 bases and V by 7 bases; bases with no gene match: 9. Germline-derived CDR1 and CDR2 are SQVTM and ANQGSEA. The CDR3 loop reads CSASGTGVYEQYF. The CDR3 DNA is TGCAGCGCATCCGGGACAGGCGTTTACGAGCAGTACTTC.

The V gene is TRBV5-1, the J gene TRBJ2-2; 10 bases fit TRBD1. Germline values: CDR1 SGHRS, CDR2 YFSETQ. The CDR3 covers 16 residues. Losses at the gene ends were 4 bases for V and 5 bases for J; bases not matched to a gene: 8. The CDR3 bases are TGCGCCAGCAGCCATTTAAGGGACAGGGGAACCGGGGAGCTGTTTTTT. As protein: CASSHLRDRGTGELFF.

The V and J genes are TRBV5-6 and TRBJ1-6; D might be TRBD1 (6 bases). Trimming left V 0 bases short and J 1 base short, with 11 bases between. Germline CDR1 SGHDT, CDR2 YYEEEE. The CDR3 runs to 17 residues. CDR3 sequence (DNA): TGTGCCAGCAGCTTGGGGCGAACAGGGTCCTATAATTCACCCCTCCACTTT. Protein product: CASSLGRTGSYNSPLHF. Looking up the rest from reference TRBV5-6 and TRBJ1-6 gives the full variable domain: DAGVTQSPTHLIKTRGQQVTLRCSPKSGHDTVSWYQQALGQGPQFIFQYYEEEERQRGNFPDRFSGHQFPNYSSELNVNALLLGDSALYLCASSLGRTGSYNSPLHFGNGTRLTVT.

The chain joins TRBV5-4 to TRBJ2-7, with a possible D match to TRBD2 (6 bases). The CDR3 has 15 amino acids. Trimming cost V 4 bases and J 5 bases, with 19 bases left between them. CDR1 SGHNT and CDR2 YYREEE come from the germline V gene (reference sequence). The CDR3 coding sequence is TGTGCCAGCAGCCCCAGACTAGGCATCCTTGACGAGCAGTACTTC. Translated, it gives CASSPRLGILDEQYF.

Of note for this clone: Other DNA sequences in the sample encode the same CDR3. The V and J genes are TRBV7-2 and TRBJ2-1; perhaps TRBD2 as D (6 bases). The germline CDR1 and CDR2 sequences are SGHTA and FQGNSA. With 5 bases removed from V and 3 bases from J, the gap between germline ends came to 14 bases. This CDR3 has 15 amino acids. CDR3: CASSLTAGSYNEQFF. The CDR3 DNA reads TGTGCCAGCAGCCTAACCGCCGGGAGCTACAATGAGCAGTTCTTC.

This sequence joins TRBV4-2 and TRBJ2-1; D uncertain. V was trimmed by 4 bases and J by 0 bases, leaving 16 bases between them. This CDR3 has 17 residues. The germline V gene has CDR1 LGHNA and CDR2 YNFKEQ. CDR3 loop: CASSRPGEGNSYNEQFF. The CDR3 bases are TGTGCCAGCAGCCGCCCTGGTGAAGGGAACTCCTACAATGAGCAGTTCTTC.

This chain joins TRBV5-1 and TRBJ2-3; possibly TRBD2 for D (5 bases). CDR3 size: 16 residues. Germline CDR1 SGHRS, CDR2 YFSETQ. V was shortened by 4 bases and J by 0 bases, with 15 bases between the two germline ends. The chain's CDR3 is CASSVTKLTSTDTQYF. CDR3 coding DNA: TGCGCCAGCAGCGTGACTAAACTCACTAGCACAGATACGCAGTATTTT.

This chain uses TRBV30 with TRBJ1-6; D is unclear. This CDR3 contains 12 residues. V lost 6 bases, J lost 7 bases, and 10 bases lay in between. CDR1 is GTSNPN, CDR2 SVGIG, per germline (reference sequence). CDR3 nucleotide sequence: TGTGCCTGTACACGGGAAAATTCACCCCTCCACTTT. This sequence encodes CACTRENSPLHF.

J is TRBJ1-5 and V is TRBV5-6, with a possible D match to TRBD1 (5 bases). CDR3 length: 14 amino acids. V was pared by 3 bases and J by 4 bases, with 11 bases between. The germline CDR1 and CDR2 sequences are SGHDT and YYEEEE. The CDR3 sequence: CASSWGGKNQPQHF. The DNA of the CDR3 is TGTGCCAGCAGCTGGGGGGGGAAAAATCAGCCCCAGCATTTT. The whole variable domain, filled in from reference TRBV5-6 and TRBJ1-5, reads DAGVTQSPTHLIKTRGQQVTLRCSPKSGHDTVSWYQQALGQGPQFIFQYYEEEERQRGNFPDRFSGHQFPNYSSELNVNALLLGDSALYLCASSWGGKNQPQHFGDGTRLSIL.